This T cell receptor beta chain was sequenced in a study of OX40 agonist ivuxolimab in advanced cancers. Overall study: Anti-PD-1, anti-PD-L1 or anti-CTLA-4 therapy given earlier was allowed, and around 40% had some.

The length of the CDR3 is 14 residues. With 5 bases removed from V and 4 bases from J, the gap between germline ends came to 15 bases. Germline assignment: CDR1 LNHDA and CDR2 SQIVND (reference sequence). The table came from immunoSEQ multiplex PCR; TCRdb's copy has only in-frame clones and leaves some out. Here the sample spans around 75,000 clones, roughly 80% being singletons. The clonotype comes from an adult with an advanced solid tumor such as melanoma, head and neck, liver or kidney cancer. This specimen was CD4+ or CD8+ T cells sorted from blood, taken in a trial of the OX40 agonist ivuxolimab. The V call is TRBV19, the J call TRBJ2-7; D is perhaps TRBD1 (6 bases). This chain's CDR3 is CASSPPGQIYEQYF. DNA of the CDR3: TGTGCCAGTAGTCCCCCCGGACAGATTTACGAGCAGTACTTC. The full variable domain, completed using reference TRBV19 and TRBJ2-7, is DGGITQSPKYLFRKEGQNVTLSCEQNLNHDAMYWYRQDPGQGLRLIYYSQIVNDFQKGDIAEGYSVSREKKESFPLTVTSAQKNPTAFYLCASSPPGQIYEQYFGPGTRLTVT.